One and the same sample provided the 4 T cell receptor beta chains below, sequenced in a study of brain T cells in children with intractable seizures (dated by TCRdb to the early 2020s). The library came from the immunoSEQ multiplex PCR assay. TCRdb mirrors the immuneACCESS table, restricted to in-frame sequences. Some clones are absent from its copies; in checked studies, under half trace to an unresolved V gene, and the reason for the others is unknown. This sample lists just under 65,000 clones; roughly 95% were detected once. The ten largest make up around 0.4% of the sample. Reading the label with the study, this specimen's time point is: resected brain tissue, or blood drawn just prior to surgery. The sample in question was peripheral blood, obtained at surgery. These receptors were obtained from a boy in the first two years of life with focal cortical dysplasia and intractable seizures.

The genes are TRBV2 and TRBJ2-3; D possibly corresponds to TRBD2 (5 bases). Trimming left V 3 bases short and J 3 bases short, with 16 bases between. CDR1 and CDR2 from the germline V gene are SNHLY and FYNNEI. The CDR3 spans 16 residues. CDR3 amino acids: CASSDFSLGETDTQYF. CDR3 DNA: TGTGCCAGCAGTGATTTTTCCCTCGGGGAGACAGATACGCAGTATTTT.

The genes are TRBV6-5 and TRBJ1-1; D is unclear. Trimming stripped 0 bases from V and 1 base from J, with 6 bases between. CDR3 length equals 14 residues. Germline V gene sequence: CDR1 MNHEY, CDR2 SVGAGI. The CDR3 reads CASSYSLGNTEAFF. Here the CDR3 DNA reads TGTGCCAGCAGTTACTCGTTGGGGAACACTGAAGCTTTCTTT.

V gene TRBV6-1 combines with J gene TRBJ2-2; 12 bases are shared with TRBD2. This CDR3 spans 18 amino acids. Trimming at V came to 2 bases and at J to 6 bases, leaving 10 bases not matched to a gene. The germline V gene encodes CDR1 MNHNS and CDR2 SASEGT. The CDR3 nucleotides are TGTGCCAGCAGTGAAAGGCCTAGCGGGGGGGCCTTCCCCGGGGAGCTGTTTTTT. Protein: CASSERPSGGAFPGELFF.

The V gene is TRBV6-5, the J gene TRBJ2-7; 8 bases fit TRBD2. The CDR3 is made up of 14 amino acids. V was clipped by 6 bases and J by 6 bases; unmatched bases: 10. Germline CDR1 MNHEY, CDR2 SVGAGI. The CDR3 protein is CASRRTGGSGEQYF. DNA for the CDR3: TGTGCCAGCAGGAGGACGGGAGGGAGCGGCGAGCAGTACTTC.